The TCR beta chain described here comes from a study of blood T cell repertoires in COVID-19. Method: immunoSEQ multiplex PCR; TCRdb's copy keeps in-frame clones and lacks some. The sample includes about 160,000 clones, about 86% seen only once; the top ten take roughly 7%. The CDR3 has 16 residues. V was clipped by 5 bases and J by 1 base; unmatched bases: 8. The germline gives CDR1 SGHTA, CDR2 FQGNSA. Each recovered donor of Cohort 3 presented with two negative PCRs, clearance, or symptom resolution. The sequence derives from a man aged 50 or older who had recovered from COVID-19. Sequencing was done on a sample of PBMCs or T cells enriched from blood (not recorded which). V and J are TRBV7-2 and TRBJ1-1; TRBD1 matches 9 bases. The CDR3 DNA sequence: TGTGCCAGCAGCAAAGGTGGGACAGGGAGGAACACTGAAGCTTTCTTT. Translation gives CASSKGGTGRNTEAFF.